Detailed here is one T cell receptor (beta chain). The antigen is unknown. Healthy donors of bone marrow made up the group. The sample originates from a study of cytomegalovirus exposure and HLA in healthy donors. Study observations and caveats: The only immune exposure information that was available was CMV serostatus. Productive rates of about 87% or about 30% were seen for most TCR beta V segments in an earlier analysis.

Germline V gene lookup returns CDR1 SGHKS and CDR2 YYEKEE (reference sequence). The CDR3 contains 15 residues. V was trimmed by 6 bases and J by 4 bases, leaving 16 bases between them. Use of 60 Vbeta and 13 Jbeta primers characterized the PCR. Using immunoSEQ multiplex PCR, the repertoire was profiled, and TCRdb retains in-frame clones only, with some absent. Among more than 90,000 clones listed, about two thirds were seen once. The rearrangement links TRBV5-5 to TRBJ1-4; possibly TRBD1 for D (6 bases). Material: PBMCs. The receptor was isolated from a boy aged 5-17 years in good health and CMV-seropositive. The CDR3 sequence: CASKQGGSSNEKLFF. The CDR3 DNA sequence: TGTGCCAGCAAACAGGGTGGTAGTAGTAATGAAAAACTGTTTTTT. The entire variable domain, with the rest obtained from reference TRBV5-5 and TRBJ1-4, is as follows: DAGVTQSPTHLIKTRGQQVTLRCSPISGHKSVSWYQQVLGQGPQFIFQYYEKEERGRGNFPDRFSARQFPNYSSELNVNALLLGDSALYLCASKQGGSSNEKLFFGSGTQLSVL.